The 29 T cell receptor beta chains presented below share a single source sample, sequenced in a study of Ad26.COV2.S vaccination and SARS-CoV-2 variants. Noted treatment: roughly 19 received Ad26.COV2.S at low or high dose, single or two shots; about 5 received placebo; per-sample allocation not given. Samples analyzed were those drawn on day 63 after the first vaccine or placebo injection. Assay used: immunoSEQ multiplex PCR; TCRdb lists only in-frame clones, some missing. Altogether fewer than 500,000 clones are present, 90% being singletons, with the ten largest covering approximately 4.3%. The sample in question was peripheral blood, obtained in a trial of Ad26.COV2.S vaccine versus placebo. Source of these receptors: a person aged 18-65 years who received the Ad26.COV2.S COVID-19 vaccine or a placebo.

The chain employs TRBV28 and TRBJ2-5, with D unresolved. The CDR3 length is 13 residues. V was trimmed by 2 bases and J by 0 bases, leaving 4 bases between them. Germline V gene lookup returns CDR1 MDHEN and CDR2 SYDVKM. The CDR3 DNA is TGTGCCAGCAGTTTACCACACCAAGAGACCCAGTACTTC. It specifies CASSLPHQETQYF.

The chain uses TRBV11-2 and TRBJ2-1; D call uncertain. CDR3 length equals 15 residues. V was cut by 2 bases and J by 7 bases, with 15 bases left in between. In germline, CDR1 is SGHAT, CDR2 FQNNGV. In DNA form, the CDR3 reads TGTGCCAGCAGCTTACAAGGCTCCAGGCCAAATGAGCAGTTCTTC. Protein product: CASSLQGSRPNEQFF.

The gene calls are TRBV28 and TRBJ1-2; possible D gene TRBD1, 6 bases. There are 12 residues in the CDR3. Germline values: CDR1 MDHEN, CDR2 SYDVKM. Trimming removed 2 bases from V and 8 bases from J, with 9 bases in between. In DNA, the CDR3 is TGTGCCAGCAGTTTAATAGGGACAGGCTACACCTTC. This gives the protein CASSLIGTGYTF.

Here the CDR3 reads CASSKAAGLFTPGELFF. CDR3 coding DNA: TGTGCCAGCAGCAAGGCCGCCGGGCTTTTCACCCCCGGGGAGCTGTTTTTT. The chain couples TRBV4-2 to TRBJ2-2, with D unresolved. Germline values: CDR1 LGHNA, CDR2 YNFKEQ. V was shortened by 5 bases and J by 6 bases, with 22 bases between the two germline ends. The CDR3 is made up of 17 amino acids.

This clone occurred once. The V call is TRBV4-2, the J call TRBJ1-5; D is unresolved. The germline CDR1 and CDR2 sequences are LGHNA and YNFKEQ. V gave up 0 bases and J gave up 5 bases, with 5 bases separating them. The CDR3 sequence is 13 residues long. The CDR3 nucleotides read TGTGCCAGCAGCCAAGATGGGGATCAGCCCCAGCATTTT. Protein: CASSQDGDQPQHF.

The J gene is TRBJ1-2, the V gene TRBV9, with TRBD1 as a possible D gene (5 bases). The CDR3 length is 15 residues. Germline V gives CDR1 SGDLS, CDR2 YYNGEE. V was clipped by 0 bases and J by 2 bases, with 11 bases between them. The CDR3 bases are TGTGCCAGCAGCGTAGCTGAGGGGAGAAACTATGGCTACACCTTC. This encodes CASSVAEGRNYGYTF. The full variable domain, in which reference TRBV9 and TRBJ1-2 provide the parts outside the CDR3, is DSGVTQTPKHLITATGQRVTLRCSPRSGDLSVYWYQQSLDQGLQFLIQYYNGEERAKGNILERFSAQQFPDLHSELNLSSLELGDSALYFCASSVAEGRNYGYTFGSGTRLTVV.

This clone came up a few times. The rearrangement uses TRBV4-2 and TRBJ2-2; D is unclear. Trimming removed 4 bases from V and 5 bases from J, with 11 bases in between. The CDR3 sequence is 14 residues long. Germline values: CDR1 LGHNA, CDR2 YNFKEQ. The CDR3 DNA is TGTGCCAGCAGCCCCGGCCTGGAAACCGGGGAGCTGTTTTTT. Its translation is CASSPGLETGELFF.

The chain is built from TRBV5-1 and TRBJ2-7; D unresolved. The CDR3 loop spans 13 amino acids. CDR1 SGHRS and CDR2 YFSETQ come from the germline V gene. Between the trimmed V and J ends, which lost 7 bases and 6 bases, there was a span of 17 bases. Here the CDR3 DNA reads TGCGCCAGCCGGACCCAGAGTTCCGGCGAGCAGTACTTC. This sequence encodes CASRTQSSGEQYF.

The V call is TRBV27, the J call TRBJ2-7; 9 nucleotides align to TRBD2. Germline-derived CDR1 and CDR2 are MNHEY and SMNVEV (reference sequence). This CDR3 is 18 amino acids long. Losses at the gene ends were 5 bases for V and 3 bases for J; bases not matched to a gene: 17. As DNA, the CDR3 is TGTGCCAGCAGTCCCTCGAGGGGCGGGCTAGCGGGAATCTACGAGCAGTACTTC. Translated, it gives CASSPSRGGLAGIYEQYF.

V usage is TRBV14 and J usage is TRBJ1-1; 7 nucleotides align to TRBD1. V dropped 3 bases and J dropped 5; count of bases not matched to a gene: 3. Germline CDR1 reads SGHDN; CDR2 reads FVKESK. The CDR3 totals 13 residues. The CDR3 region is CASSHVTGTEAFF. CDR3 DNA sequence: TGTGCCAGCAGCCATGTGACAGGGACTGAAGCTTTCTTT.

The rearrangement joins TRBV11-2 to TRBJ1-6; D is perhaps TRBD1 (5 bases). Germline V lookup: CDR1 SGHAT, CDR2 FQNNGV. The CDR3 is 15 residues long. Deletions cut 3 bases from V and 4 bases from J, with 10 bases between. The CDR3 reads CASSFSGQYNSPLHF. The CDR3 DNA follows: TGTGCCAGCAGCTTTTCAGGGCAGTATAATTCACCCCTCCACTTT.

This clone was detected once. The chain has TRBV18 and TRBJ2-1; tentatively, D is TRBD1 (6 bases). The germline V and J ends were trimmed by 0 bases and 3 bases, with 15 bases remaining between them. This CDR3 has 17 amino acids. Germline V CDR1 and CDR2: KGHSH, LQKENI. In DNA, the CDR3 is TGTGCCAGCTCACCACCGCCACCGGGACAAGGCTACAATGAGCAGTTCTTC. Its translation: CASSPPPPGQGYNEQFF.

The CDR3 DNA reads TGTGCCAGCAGTCCTGTTGGGAGCAATCAGCCCCAGCATTTT. Translated, it gives CASSPVGSNQPQHF. The chain couples TRBV27 to TRBJ1-5, with unresolved D. Germline CDR1 and CDR2: MNHEY and SMNVEV (reference sequence). Trimming took off 5 bases at V and 1 base at J, with 9 bases between the two ends. The CDR3 runs 14 residues.

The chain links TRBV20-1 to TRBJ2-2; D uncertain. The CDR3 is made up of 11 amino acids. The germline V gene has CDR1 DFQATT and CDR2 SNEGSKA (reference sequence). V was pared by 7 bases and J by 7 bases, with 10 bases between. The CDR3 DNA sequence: TGCAGTGTTCTTCGGATCGGGGAGCTGTTTTTT. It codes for CSVLRIGELFF.

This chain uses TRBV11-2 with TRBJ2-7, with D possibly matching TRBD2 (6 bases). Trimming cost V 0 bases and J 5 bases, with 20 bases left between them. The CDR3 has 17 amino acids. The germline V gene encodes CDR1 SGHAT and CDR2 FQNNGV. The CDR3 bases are TGTGCCAGCAGCTTAGATATACTGAATCTGGGGGGTGACGAGCAGTACTTC. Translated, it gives CASSLDILNLGGDEQYF.

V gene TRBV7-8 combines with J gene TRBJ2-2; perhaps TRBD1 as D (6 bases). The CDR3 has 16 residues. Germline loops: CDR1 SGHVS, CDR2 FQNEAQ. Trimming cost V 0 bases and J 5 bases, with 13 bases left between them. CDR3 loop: CASSLAGTQNTGELFF. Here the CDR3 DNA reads TGTGCCAGCAGCTTAGCCGGGACACAGAATACCGGGGAGCTGTTTTTT.

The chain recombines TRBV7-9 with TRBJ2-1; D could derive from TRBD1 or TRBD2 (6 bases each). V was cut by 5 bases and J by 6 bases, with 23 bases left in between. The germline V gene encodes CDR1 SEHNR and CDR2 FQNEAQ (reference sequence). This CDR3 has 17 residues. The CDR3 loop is CASSIRGAPREGNEQFF. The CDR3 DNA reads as TGTGCCAGCAGCATAAGGGGGGCCCCGAGAGAGGGCAATGAGCAGTTCTTC.

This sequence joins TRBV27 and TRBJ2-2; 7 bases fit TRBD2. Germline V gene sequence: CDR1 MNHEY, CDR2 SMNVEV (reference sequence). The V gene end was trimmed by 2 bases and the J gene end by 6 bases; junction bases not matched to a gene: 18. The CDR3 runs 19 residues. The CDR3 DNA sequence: TGTGCCAGCAGTTTAGATGCCCAACTAGCGAGTCCGCATTCCGGGGAGCTGTTTTTT. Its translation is CASSLDAQLASPHSGELFF.

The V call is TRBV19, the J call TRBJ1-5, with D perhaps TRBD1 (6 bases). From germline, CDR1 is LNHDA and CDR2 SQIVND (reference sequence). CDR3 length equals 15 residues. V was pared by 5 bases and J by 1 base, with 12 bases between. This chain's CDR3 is CASSEDSPSNQPQHF. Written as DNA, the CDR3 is TGTGCCAGTAGTGAGGACAGCCCGAGCAATCAGCCCCAGCATTTT.

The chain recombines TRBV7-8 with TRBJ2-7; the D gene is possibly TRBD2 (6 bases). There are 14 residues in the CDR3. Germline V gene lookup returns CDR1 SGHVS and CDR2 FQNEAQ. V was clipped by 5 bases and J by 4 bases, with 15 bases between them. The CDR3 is CASSPIGGLYEQYF. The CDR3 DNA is TGTGCCAGCAGCCCTATCGGAGGGCTATACGAGCAGTACTTC.

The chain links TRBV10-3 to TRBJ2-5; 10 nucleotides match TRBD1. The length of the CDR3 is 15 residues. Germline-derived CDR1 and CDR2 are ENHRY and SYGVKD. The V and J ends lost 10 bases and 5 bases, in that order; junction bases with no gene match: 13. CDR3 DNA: TGTGCCAGCGAGCCGGGACAGGGGTTCTGGGAGACCCAGTACTTC. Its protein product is CASEPGQGFWETQYF.

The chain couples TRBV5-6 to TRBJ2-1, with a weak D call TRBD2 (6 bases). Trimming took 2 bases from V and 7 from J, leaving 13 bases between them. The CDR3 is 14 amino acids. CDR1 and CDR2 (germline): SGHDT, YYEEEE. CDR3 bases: TGTGCCAGCAGCTTTTTGGAGGGTTGGAATGAGCAGTTCTTC. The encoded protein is CASSFLEGWNEQFF.

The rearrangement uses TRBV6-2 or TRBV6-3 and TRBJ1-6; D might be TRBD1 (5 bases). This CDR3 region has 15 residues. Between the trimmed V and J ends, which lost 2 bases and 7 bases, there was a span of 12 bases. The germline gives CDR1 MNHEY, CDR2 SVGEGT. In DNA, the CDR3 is TGTGCCAGCAGTTACGCCGGGACCGAAAATTCACCCCTCCACTTT. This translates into CASSYAGTENSPLHF.

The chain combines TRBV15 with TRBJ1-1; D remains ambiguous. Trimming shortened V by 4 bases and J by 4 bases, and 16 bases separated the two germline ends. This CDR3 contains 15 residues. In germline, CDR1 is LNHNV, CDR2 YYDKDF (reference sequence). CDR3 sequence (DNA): TGTGCCACCAGCACCTTTACCGGGCTTGGCACTGAAGCTTTCTTT. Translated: CATSTFTGLGTEAFF.

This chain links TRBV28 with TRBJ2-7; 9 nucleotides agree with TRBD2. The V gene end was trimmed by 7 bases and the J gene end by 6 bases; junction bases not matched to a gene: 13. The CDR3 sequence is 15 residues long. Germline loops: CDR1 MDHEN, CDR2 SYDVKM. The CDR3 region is CASNLSGAGGSEQYF. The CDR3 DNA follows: TGTGCCAGCAACCTAAGTGGAGCGGGGGGAAGCGAGCAGTACTTC.

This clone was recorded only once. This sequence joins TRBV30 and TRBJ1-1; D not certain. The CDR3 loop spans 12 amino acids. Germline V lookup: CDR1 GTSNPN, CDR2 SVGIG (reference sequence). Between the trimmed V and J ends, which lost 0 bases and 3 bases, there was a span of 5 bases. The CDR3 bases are TGTGCCTGGAGTGTTGCCCACACTGAAGCTTTCTTT. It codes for CAWSVAHTEAFF. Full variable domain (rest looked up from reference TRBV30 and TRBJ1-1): SQTIHQWPATLVQPVGSPLSLECTVEGTSNPNLYWYRQAAGRGLQLLFYSVGIGQISSEVPQNLSASRPQDRQFILSSKKLLLSDSGFYLCAWSVAHTEAFFGQGTRLTVV.

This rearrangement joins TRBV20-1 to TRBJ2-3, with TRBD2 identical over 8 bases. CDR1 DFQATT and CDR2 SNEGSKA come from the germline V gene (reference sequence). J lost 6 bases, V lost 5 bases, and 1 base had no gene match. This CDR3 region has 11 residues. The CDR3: CSAPGGDTQYF. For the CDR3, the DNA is TGCAGTGCTCCGGGGGGGGATACGCAGTATTTT.

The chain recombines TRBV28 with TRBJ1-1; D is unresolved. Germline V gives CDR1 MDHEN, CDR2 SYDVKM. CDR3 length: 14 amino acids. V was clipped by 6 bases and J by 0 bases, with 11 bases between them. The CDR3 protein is CASSLRRLNTEAFF. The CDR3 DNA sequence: TGTGCCAGCAGCCTCAGGAGATTGAACACTGAAGCTTTCTTT.

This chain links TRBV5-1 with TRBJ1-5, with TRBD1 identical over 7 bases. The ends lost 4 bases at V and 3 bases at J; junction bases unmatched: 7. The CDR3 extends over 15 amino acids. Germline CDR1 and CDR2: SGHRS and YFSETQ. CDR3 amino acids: CASSVTGDPNQPQHF. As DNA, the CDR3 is TGCGCCAGCAGCGTTACAGGGGACCCCAATCAGCCCCAGCATTTT. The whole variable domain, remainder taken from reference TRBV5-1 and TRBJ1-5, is KAGVTQTPRYLIKTRGQQVTLSCSPISGHRSVSWYQQTPGQGLQFLFEYFSETQRNKGNFPGRFSGRQFSNSRSEMNVSTLELGDSALYLCASSVTGDPNQPQHFGDGTRLSIL.